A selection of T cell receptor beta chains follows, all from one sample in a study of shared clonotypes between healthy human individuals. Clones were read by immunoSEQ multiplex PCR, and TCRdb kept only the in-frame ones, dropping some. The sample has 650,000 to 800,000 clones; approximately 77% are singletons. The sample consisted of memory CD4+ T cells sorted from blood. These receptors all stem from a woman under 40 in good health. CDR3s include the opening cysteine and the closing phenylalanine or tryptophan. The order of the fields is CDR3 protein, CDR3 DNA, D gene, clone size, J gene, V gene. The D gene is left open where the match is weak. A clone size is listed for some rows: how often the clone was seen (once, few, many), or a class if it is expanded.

CASSLDLGTGFGYTF,TGTGCCAGCAGTTTAGACTTGGGGACAGGGTTCGGCTACACCTTC,TRBD1,NA,TRBJ1-2,TRBV28
CASSPSIQETQYF,TGTGCCAGCTCACCCTCGATACAAGAGACCCAGTACTTC,NA,NA,TRBJ2-5,TRBV18
CASSYDLGMSYEQYF,TGTGCCAGCAGTTATGATCTGGGGATGTCCTACGAGCAGTACTTC,NA,NA,TRBJ2-7,TRBV6-6
CASSLESVYNEQYF,TGCGCCAGCAGCTTGGAAAGCGTGTATAACGAGCAGTACTTC,NA,NA,TRBJ2-7,TRBV5-1
CASSLANGGEAFF,TGTGCCAGCAGCTTAGCAAATGGGGGTGAAGCTTTCTTT,NA,many,TRBJ1-1,TRBV7-6
CASSFLGLILF,TGTGCCAGCAGTTTTCTTGGACTAATTCTCTTC,NA,NA,TRBJ2-1,TRBV28
CASSLGSPNYGYTF,TGTGCCAGCAGCTTAGGTTCTCCTAACTATGGCTACACCTTC,NA,NA,TRBJ1-2,TRBV13
CASSVDSNSYNEQFF,TGCGCCAGCAGCGTTGACAGTAACTCCTACAATGAGCAGTTCTTC,NA,few,TRBJ2-1,TRBV5-1
CASSIGILQTNYEQYF,TGTGCCAGCAGTATCGGTATATTACAGACAAACTACGAGCAGTACTTC,NA,NA,TRBJ2-7,TRBV2
CASSLRDRDNQPQHF,TGCGCCAGCAGCCTCCGGGACAGGGATAATCAGCCCCAGCATTTT,TRBD1,NA,TRBJ1-5,TRBV4-1